This TCR beta chain was profiled in a study of T cell responses to AZD1222 COVID-19 vaccine. Across the study: Analyses pooled second doses at about 4 or about 12 weeks.

Clones were read by immunoSEQ multiplex PCR, and TCRdb kept only the in-frame ones, dropping some. The data contain about 150,000 clones, around nine tenths of them singletons. The material sequenced was peripheral blood, taken on day 0 of AZD1222 vaccination. This sequence originates from an adult in good health.

The CDR3 nucleotides are TGTGCCAGTAGTATGGGGGGCCGGGAGGGCACCGGGGAGCTGTTTTTT. Its protein product is CASSMGGREGTGELFF. The V call is TRBV19, the J call TRBJ2-2; TRBD2 agrees at 8 bases. CDR1 is LNHDA, CDR2 SQIVND, per germline (reference sequence). The CDR3 is made up of 16 amino acids. J was trimmed by 4 bases and V by 3 bases; bases with no gene match: 7.